This T cell receptor beta chain originates from a study of molecular identifiers for immune sequencing clone quantification. From the PCR reads, TCRdb called clonotypes with MiXCR, one entry per CDR3 protein. The table records 40,000 to 45,000 distinct CDR3 sequences, around 20% of them present only once. Trimming shortened V by 2 bases and J by 10 bases, and 9 bases separated the two germline ends. The CDR3 is 12 amino acids. Germline V gene sequence: CDR1 PRHDT, CDR2 FYEKMQ (reference sequence). V is TRBV13 and J is TRBJ2-1; no definite D call. Specimen: naive CD8+ T cells from blood, with Jurkat cell RNA spiked in. Described subset: FACS-sorted CD8+CD4-CCR7+CD45RA+ naive T cells. The sequence was collected from a human donor in good health. Some libraries in this study had Jurkat cell RNA spiked in. The CDR3 DNA follows: TGTGCCAGCAGCTTATTGACTTCGGAGCAGTTCTTC. Its protein product is CASSLLTSEQFF. Complete variable domain (other parts from reference TRBV13 and TRBJ2-1): AAGVIQSPRHLIKEKRETATLKCYPIPRHDTVYWYQQGPGQDPQFLISFYEKMQSDKGSIPDRFSAQQFSDYHSELNMSSLELGDSALYFCASSLLTSEQFFGPGTRLTVL.